This T cell receptor beta chain was observed in a study of a mutant IDH1 vaccine in newly diagnosed glioma (dated by TCRdb to the early 2020s). For the study in its entirety: Vaccination was initiated 4-6 weeks after radiotherapy alone, or concurrently with temozolomide cycles in the chemotherapy-containing groups. Before enrollment, patients had received standard therapy of radiotherapy alone, temozolomide alone, or radiochemotherapy with temozolomide; most received the combination. For exploratory analyses, approximately 25 treated patients had longitudinal TCRB deep sequencing done wherever samples were available. The roughly 30 treated patients were about 60% male and around 40% female, with a mean age of approximately 40 years. The week-35 safety follow-up took place at visit V12, and the week-47 end of study took place at visit V13. Six visits were used for peripheral blood collection: V03 (baseline), V05, V07, V10, V12 and V13. Paper-wide results and their limitations: Immune responses induced by the vaccine were seen in roughly 95% of patients across multiple MHC alleles. Pseudoprogression seemed to be unrelated to changes in the top peripheral T cell clonotypes found by TCRB sequencing. PBMC samples for TCRB deep sequencing were selected based on availability. According to the authors, sample limitations meant that analyses of patient blood samples could not be reproduced.

As for this clone: No antigen is known for it. No clone much larger than this one lies a single base away; base qualities are absent.

The time point label, read with the paper, signifies: week 47, end of study. Each vaccine dose was 300 ug of a 20-mer mutant IDH1 peptide in Montanide, given subcutaneously with topical imiquimod. Eight vaccinations were administered to patients in weeks 1, 3, 5, 7, 11, 15, 19 and 23, corresponding to visits V03 through V10. Newly diagnosed WHO grade 3 or 4 IDH1-mutant astrocytomas showing loss of nuclear ATRX were present in the donors. The samples were drawn from NOA16, a multicentre, single-arm, open-label phase I trial in Germany that tested a mutant IDH1 peptide vaccine in humans for the first time. Genomic DNA for TCRB sequencing was extracted from EDTA blood using the DNeasy Blood and Tissue Kit. Libraries were made using the immunoSEQ multiplex PCR assay. Following the manufacturer's protocol, the hsTCRB Kit was used to amplify rearranged TCR beta chain sequences. Sequencing of TCRB libraries was carried out on an Illumina MiSeq. The study's processing was this. The proprietary platform of the kit vendor was used for demultiplexing, trimming and gene mapping. Entries here come from immuneACCESS through TCRdb and include only in-frame sequences with V and J called. Some clones fail to appear in such tables; in the studies checked, an unresolved V gene covers under half of the shortfall, and the cause of the remainder is unknown. The DNA gave D and trimming, while V, J and clone size come from that table. This sample comprises tens of thousands of clones, 65% of them detected only once. The ten largest clonotypes hold more than 4.5% of the sample.

The CDR3 runs 14 residues from the cysteine to the phenylalanine. This entry keeps only the CDR3 DNA: 42 bases, framed from base 1. The junction shows trimming of 4 bases on V and 6 bases on J, and the gene matches do not reach 5 bases of it. From the germline V gene, CDR1 is ENHRY and CDR2 is SYGVKD. The chain is assembled from TRBV10-3 and TRBJ1-5; TRBD1 fits 8 bases in the junction. The sample here was peripheral blood mononuclear cells (PBMCs), taken from a glioma patient whose treatment included an IDH1 peptide vaccine. The sequence derives from a man between 35 and 55 years old with glioma. Some clones in this sample may be carry-over from other donors' samples. For the CDR3, the sequence is CAISADRVIQPQHF. The nucleotides read TGTGCCATCAGTGCGGACAGGGTCATTCAGCCCCAGCATTTT.